The rows below give T cell receptor beta chains drawn from one sample of a study of post-analysis software for immune sequencing data. TCRdb called the PCR reads again in MiXCR, with one record for every CDR3 protein. The sample holds some 450,000 distinct CDR3 sequences, under 55% seen once. The sample comprised blood. The receptors were gathered from a girl between 5 and 17 years old with multiple sclerosis. CDR3s include the opening cysteine and the closing phenylalanine or tryptophan. The order of the fields is J gene, clone size, V gene, D gene, CDR3 protein, CDR3 DNA. D genes are given only for firm matches. Some rows have no size entry. The others give once, few or many, or a class for an expanded clone.

TRBJ1-1,-,TRBV20-1,-,CSARLGSGNTEAFF,TGCAGTGCTAGATTGGGGTCGGGGAACACTGAAGCTTTCTTT
TRBJ1-2,-,TRBV20-1,TRBD1,CSARDPRQGVSYTF,TGCAGTGCTAGAGATCCCCGACAGGGGGTAAGCTACACCTTC
TRBJ2-1,few,TRBV7-3,TRBD2,CASSLRASGSGNEQFF,TGTGCCAGCAGCTTAAGGGCTAGCGGGAGTGGCAATGAGCAGTTCTTC
TRBJ2-1,-,TRBV14,TRBD2,CASSTLAGGRFLSSYNEQFF,TGTGCCAGCAGCACATTAGCGGGAGGGCGCTTTTTGAGCTCCTACAATGAGCAGTTCTTC
TRBJ2-5,-,TRBV20-1,-,CRAVVGETQYF,TGCAGGGCTGTGGTAGGAGAGACCCAGTACTTC
TRBJ2-7,-,TRBV4-3,TRBD1,CASSQGQGVYEQYF,TGCGCCAGCAGCCAGGGACAGGGGGTCTACGAGCAGTACTTC
TRBJ2-1,-,TRBV29-1,-,CSGQGDGPGEQFF,TGCAGCGGCCAAGGGGACGGCCCCGGTGAGCAGTTCTTC
TRBJ2-1,-,TRBV7-6,-,CASSFQLGGGDHEQFF,TGTGCCAGCAGCTTTCAATTGGGAGGAGGTGACCATGAGCAGTTCTTC
TRBJ2-7,few,TRBV27,-,CATIAVYEQYF,TGTGCCACCATAGCGGTATACGAGCAGTACTTC
TRBJ1-2,-,TRBV29-1,-,CSVQSLNYSYTF,TGCAGCGTTCAATCCCTTAACTATAGCTACACCTTC
TRBJ2-3,-,TRBV7-2,-,CASSQGQIHGTDTQYF,TGTGCCAGCAGCCAAGGACAGATTCATGGGACAGATACGCAGTATTTT
TRBJ1-6,-,TRBV7-9,-,CASSNLKDGGVGSPLHF,TGTGCCAGCAGCAACCTGAAGGACGGGGGCGTAGGTTCACCCCTCCACTTT
TRBJ2-7,-,TRBV7-9,-,CASSLAPGRSYEQYF,TGTGCCAGCAGCTTAGCCCCAGGGCGCTCCTACGAGCAGTACTTC
TRBJ2-7,-,TRBV6-6,TRBD2,CASSSGLALSYNEQYF,TGTGCCAGCAGTTCCGGACTAGCGCTCTCCTACAATGAGCAGTACTTC
TRBJ2-4,-,TRBV20-1,TRBD2,CSARGLAVAKNIQYF,TGCAGTGCTAGGGGACTAGCGGTAGCCAAAAACATTCAGTACTTC
TRBJ2-7,-,TRBV21-1,-,CASSPRLGRYEQYF,TGTGCCAGCAGCCCCCGCTTAGGGCGGTACGAGCAGTACTTC
TRBJ2-6,few,TRBV7-2,-,CASSLPGRASSGANVLTF,TGTGCCAGCAGCTTACCGGGACGGGCAAGCTCTGGGGCCAACGTCCTGACTTTC
TRBJ1-1,few,TRBV15,-,CATSTGYTEAFF,TGTGCCACCAGCACAGGGTACACTGAAGCTTTCTTT